This T cell receptor beta chain was identified during a study of chemoradiotherapy in HPV16-positive cancers. Over chemoradiotherapy, repertoires were sampled more than once. Repertoires were generated with immunoSEQ multiplex PCR, while TCRdb's copy carries only in-frame clones and drops some. In the table there are 5,400 or so clones, 70% to 90% of which are singletons. As to this clone: Its antigen is not identified.

Germline V gives CDR1 SGHVS, CDR2 FQNEAQ. This CDR3 has 12 amino acids. V was pared by 0 bases and J by 4 bases, with 3 bases between. Study conclusions and caveats: Candidate HPV-specific clones and E7-related TCR motifs grew in tumor during treatment. HPV-specific T cells were functionally defined from only a couple of HPV16-positive patients.

Here the sequenced sample was blood, taken from a patient who underwent chemoradiotherapy. The clonotype was recovered from a human donor with HPV-associated anogenital cancer. J is TRBJ1-1 and V is TRBV7-8; D uncertain. CDR3 amino acids: CASSLATTEAFF. As DNA, the CDR3 is TGTGCCAGCAGCTTAGCTACCACTGAAGCTTTCTTT.